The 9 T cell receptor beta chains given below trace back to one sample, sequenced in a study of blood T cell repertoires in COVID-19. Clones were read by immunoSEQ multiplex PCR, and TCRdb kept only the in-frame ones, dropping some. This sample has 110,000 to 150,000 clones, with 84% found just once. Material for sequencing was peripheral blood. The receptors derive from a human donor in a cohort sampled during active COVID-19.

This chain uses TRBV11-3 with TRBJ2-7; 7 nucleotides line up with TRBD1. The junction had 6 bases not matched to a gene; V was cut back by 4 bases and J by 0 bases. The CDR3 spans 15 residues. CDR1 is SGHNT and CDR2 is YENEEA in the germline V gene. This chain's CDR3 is CASSSLGQPSYEQYF. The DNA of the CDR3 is TGTGCCAGCAGCTCCCTGGGACAGCCCTCCTACGAGCAGTACTTC.

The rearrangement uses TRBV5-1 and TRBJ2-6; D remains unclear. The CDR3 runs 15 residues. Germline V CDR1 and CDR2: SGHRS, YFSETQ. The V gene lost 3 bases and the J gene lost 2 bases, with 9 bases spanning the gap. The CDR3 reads CASSSGFPGANVLTF. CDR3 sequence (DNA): TGCGCCAGCAGCTCCGGTTTCCCTGGGGCCAACGTCCTGACTTTC.

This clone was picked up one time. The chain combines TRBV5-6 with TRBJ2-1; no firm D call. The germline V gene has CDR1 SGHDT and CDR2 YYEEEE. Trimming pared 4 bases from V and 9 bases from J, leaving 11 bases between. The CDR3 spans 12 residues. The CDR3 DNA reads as TGTGCCAGCAGCGAGAGAGAATTTGAGCAGTTCTTC. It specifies CASSEREFEQFF.

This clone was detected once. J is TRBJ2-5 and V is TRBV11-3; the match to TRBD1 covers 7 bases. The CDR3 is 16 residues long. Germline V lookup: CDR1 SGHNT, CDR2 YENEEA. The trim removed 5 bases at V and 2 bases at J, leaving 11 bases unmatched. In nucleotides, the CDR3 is TGTGCCAGCAGCCAGGCCCGGACAGGTGGTCAAGAGACCCAGTACTTC. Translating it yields CASSQARTGGQETQYF.

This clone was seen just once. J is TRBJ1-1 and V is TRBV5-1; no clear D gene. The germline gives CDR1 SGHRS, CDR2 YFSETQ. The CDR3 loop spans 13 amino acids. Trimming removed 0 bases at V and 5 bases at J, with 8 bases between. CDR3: CASSLVERTEAFF. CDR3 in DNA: TGCGCCAGCAGCTTGGTGGAGAGGACTGAAGCTTTCTTT.

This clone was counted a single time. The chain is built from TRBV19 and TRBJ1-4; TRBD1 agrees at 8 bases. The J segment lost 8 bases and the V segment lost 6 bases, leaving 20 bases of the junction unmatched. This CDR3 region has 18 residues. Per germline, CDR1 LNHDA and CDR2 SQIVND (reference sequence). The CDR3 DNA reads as TGTGCCAGTAGCATACTCCGGGTTTCGGACAGGGCTACCGAAAAACTGTTTTTT. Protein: CASSILRVSDRATEKLFF.

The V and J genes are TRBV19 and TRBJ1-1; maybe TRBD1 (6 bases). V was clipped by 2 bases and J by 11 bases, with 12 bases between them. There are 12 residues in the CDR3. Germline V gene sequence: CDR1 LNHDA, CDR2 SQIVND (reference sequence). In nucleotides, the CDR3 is TGTGCCAGTAGTATATCGGCAGGGGATGCTTTCTTT. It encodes CASSISAGDAFF.

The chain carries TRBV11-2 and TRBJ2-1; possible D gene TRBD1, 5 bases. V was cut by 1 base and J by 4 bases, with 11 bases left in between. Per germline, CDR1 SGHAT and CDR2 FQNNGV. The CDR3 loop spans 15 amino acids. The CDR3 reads CASSLGQGPYNEQFF. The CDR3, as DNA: TGTGCCAGCAGCTTAGGGCAGGGTCCTTACAATGAGCAGTTCTTC.

Here the CDR3 reads CASSYDGRLQETQYF. Here the CDR3 DNA reads TGTGCCAGCAGTTACGACGGTAGACTCCAAGAGACCCAGTACTTC. This chain uses TRBV6-6 with TRBJ2-5; D is ambiguous. The germline CDR1 and CDR2 sequences are MNHNY and SVGAGI (reference sequence). The CDR3 is made up of 15 amino acids. Trimming took off 2 bases at V and 1 base at J, with 11 bases between the two ends.